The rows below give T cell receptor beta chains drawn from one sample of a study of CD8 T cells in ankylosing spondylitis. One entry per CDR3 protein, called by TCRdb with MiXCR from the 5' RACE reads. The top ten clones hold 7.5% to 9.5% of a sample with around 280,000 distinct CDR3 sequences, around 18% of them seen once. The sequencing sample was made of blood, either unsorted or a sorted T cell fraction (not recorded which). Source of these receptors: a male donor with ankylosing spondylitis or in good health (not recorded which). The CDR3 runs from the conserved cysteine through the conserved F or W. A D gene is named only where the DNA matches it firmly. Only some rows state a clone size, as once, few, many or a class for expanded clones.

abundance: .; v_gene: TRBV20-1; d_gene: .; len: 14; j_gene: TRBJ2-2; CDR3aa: CSARSAINTGELFF; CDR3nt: TGCAGTGCTAGATCTGCAATCAACACCGGGGAGCTGTTTTTT
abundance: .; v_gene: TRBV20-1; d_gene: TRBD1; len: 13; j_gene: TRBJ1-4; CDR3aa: CSASPGQVEELFF; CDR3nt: TGCAGTGCGAGTCCCGGACAGGTCGAAGAGCTGTTTTTT
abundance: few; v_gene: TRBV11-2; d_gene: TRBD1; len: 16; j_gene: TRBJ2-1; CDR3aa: CASSTPTGYNTMEQFF; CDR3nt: TGTGCCAGCAGCACCCCGACAGGGTACAATACAATGGAGCAGTTCTTC
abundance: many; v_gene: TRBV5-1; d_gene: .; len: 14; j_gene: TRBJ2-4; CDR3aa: CASSLVEGKNIQYF; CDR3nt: TGCGCCAGCAGCTTGGTGGAGGGCAAAAACATTCAGTACTTC
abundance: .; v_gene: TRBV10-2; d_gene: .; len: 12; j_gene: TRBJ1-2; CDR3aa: CASSDPSDGYTF; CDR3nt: TGCGCCAGCAGTGATCCTTCTGATGGCTACACCTTC
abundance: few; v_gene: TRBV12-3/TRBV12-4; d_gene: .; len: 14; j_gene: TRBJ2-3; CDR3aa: CASKEVASLDTQYF; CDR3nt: TGTGCCAGCAAAGAGGTAGCATCTCTCGATACGCAGTATTTT
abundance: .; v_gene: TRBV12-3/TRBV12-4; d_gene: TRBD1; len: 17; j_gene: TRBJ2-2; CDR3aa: CASSSRTGASNTGELFF; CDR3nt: TGTGCCAGCAGTTCCCGGACAGGGGCTTCGAACACCGGGGAGCTGTTTTTT
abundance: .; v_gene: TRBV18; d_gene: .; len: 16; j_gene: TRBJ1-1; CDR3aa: CASSPGTARMNTEAFF; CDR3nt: TGTGCCAGCTCACCTGGGACCGCACGTATGAACACTGAAGCTTTCTTT
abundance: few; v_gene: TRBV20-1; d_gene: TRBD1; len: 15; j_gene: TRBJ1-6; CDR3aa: CSARDWGQGHSPLHF; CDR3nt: TGCAGTGCTAGAGATTGGGGACAGGGGCACTCACCCCTCCACTTT
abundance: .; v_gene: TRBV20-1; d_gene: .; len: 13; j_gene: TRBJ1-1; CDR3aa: CSARDDLGSEAFF; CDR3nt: TGCAGTGCTAGAGATGATTTAGGATCCGAAGCTTTCTTT
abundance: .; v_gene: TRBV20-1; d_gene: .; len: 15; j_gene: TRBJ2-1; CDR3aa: CSARAQRGWINEQFF; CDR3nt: TGCAGTGCTAGAGCTCAGAGGGGTTGGATCAATGAGCAGTTCTTC
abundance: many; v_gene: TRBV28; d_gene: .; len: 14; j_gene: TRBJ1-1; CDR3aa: CASSFPSTNTEAFF; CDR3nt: TGTGCCAGCAGTTTCCCCTCGACGAACACTGAAGCTTTCTTT
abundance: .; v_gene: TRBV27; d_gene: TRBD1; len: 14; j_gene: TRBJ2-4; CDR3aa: CASRTQGAPNIQYF; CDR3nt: TGTGCCAGCAGGACTCAGGGGGCCCCAAACATTCAGTACTTC
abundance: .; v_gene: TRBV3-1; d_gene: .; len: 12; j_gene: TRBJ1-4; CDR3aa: CASSQGKETLFF; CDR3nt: TGTGCCAGCAGCCAGGGGAAGGAAACACTGTTTTTT
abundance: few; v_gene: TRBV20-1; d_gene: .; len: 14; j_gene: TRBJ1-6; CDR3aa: CSARKGVDNSPLHF; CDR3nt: TGCAGTGCTAGGAAGGGGGTGGATAATTCACCCCTCCACTTT
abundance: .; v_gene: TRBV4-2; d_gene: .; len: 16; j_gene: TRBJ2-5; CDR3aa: CASSQDGDLQGETQYF; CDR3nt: TGTGCCAGCAGCCAAGATGGGGACCTGCAGGGGGAGACCCAGTACTTC
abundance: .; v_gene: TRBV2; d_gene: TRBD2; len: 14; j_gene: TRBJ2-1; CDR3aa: CASRGTLAGGEQFF; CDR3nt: TGTGCCAGCAGAGGGACACTAGCGGGGGGCGAGCAGTTCTTC
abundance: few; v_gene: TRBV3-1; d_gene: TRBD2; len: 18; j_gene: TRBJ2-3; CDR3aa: CASSQDPGTSGSTDTQYF; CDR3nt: TGTGCCAGCAGCCAAGATCCCGGGACTAGCGGGAGCACAGATACGCAGTATTTT
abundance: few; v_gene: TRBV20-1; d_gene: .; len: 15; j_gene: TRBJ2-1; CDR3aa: CSASKSQGRTNEQFF; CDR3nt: TGCAGTGCTTCAAAGAGTCAGGGGCGGACCAATGAGCAGTTCTTC
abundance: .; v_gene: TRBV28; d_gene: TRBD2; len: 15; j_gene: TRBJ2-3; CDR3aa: CASRESGGAKDTQYF; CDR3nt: TGTGCCAGCAGGGAGAGCGGGGGGGCTAAAGATACGCAGTATTTT
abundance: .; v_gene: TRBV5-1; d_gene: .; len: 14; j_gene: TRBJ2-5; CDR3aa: CASSFSSSQETQYF; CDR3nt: TGCGCCAGCAGCTTTTCTAGCAGTCAAGAGACCCAGTACTTC
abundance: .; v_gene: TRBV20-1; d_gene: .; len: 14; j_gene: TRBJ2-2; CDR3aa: CSARVGINTGELFF; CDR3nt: TGCAGTGCTAGAGTGGGCATAAACACCGGGGAGCTGTTTTTT
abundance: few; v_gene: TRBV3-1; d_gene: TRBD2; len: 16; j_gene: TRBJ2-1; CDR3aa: CASSLRLAGVYNEQFF; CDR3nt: TGTGCCAGCAGCCTACGCTTAGCGGGGGTTTACAATGAGCAGTTCTTC
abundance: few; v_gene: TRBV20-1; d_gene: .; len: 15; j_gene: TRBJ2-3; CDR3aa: CSASVSGTSTDTQYF; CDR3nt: TGCAGTGCTAGCGTTAGCGGAACTAGCACAGATACGCAGTATTTT
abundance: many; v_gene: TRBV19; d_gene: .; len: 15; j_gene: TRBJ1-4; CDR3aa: CASSSRGLRDEKLFF; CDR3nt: TGTGCCAGTAGTAGCAGGGGATTGAGGGATGAAAAACTGTTTTTT
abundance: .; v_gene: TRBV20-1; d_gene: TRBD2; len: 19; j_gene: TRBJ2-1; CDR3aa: CSARAWTSGIPSSYNEQFF; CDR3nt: TGCAGTGCTAGAGCCTGGACTAGCGGGATTCCTAGCTCCTACAATGAGCAGTTCTTC
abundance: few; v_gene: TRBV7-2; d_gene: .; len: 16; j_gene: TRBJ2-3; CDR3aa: CASSLAFGSTTDTQYF; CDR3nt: TGTGCCAGCAGCTTAGCTTTTGGTTCTACCACAGATACGCAGTATTTT